This T cell receptor (beta chain) comes out of a study of T cell repertoires in cytomegalovirus infection. Study outcomes and limitations: HLA-C-restricted CMV clonotypes gave the most frequent clonotype in two of eight donors.

TCRdb itself ran the reads through MiXCR, one entry per CDR3 protein. The sample has a few hundred thousand distinct CDR3 sequences, over 35% seen once. Trimming at V came to 6 bases and at J to 2 bases, leaving 8 bases not matched to a gene. Germline CDR1 MNHNS, CDR2 SASEGT. The CDR3 extends over 15 amino acids. This clonotype was counted many times. What it binds is not known. The sequencing used cultured PBMCs, collected from culture after CMV antigen stimulation. V usage is TRBV6-1 and J usage is TRBJ2-3; TRBD1 agrees at 7 bases. The sequence was obtained from a human donor in good health (CMV status not recorded). Some clones in this sample may be carry-over from other donors' samples. The CDR3 nucleotides read TGTGCCAGCAGACCCATAGGACAGGCCACAGATACGCAGTATTTT. It yields the protein CASRPIGQATDTQYF.